This paragraph reports one T cell receptor (beta chain). Clones were sequenced by immunoSEQ multiplex PCR, and TCRdb holds only the in-frame ones, with some missing. Of 85,000 or so clones in the sample, 90% to 95% were seen once. There are 15 residues in the CDR3. Germline values: CDR1 ENHRY, CDR2 SYGVKD. With V trimmed by 6 bases and J by 4 bases, 4 bases remained unmatched. These data are taken from a study of blood T cell repertoires in COVID-19. This receptor was taken from a human donor with active COVID-19. The donor label of this sample is uncertain. The gene calls are TRBV10-3 and TRBJ2-2; 11 bases align to TRBD2. Sequencing was performed on peripheral blood. This CDR3 is CAISGTSGFTGELFF. The CDR3 nucleotides read TGTGCCATCAGCGGGACTAGCGGATTCACCGGGGAGCTGTTTTTT.